This TCR beta chain was recorded in a study of T cells in localized non-small cell lung cancer. Points from the study as a whole: The study sequenced only one region of the tumor. As a result, intratumor heterogeneity could not be excluded and remains possible. Elevated circulating T cell density in blood was associated with longer overall survival. Clonality of T cells reached its maximum in uninvolved adjacent lung, surpassing tumor.

Only in-frame clones appear in the TCRdb table, and some are missing; sequencing was by immunoSEQ multiplex PCR. The sample contains around 91,000 clones, approximately 86% of which appear only once. CDR1 is MGHRA, CDR2 YSYEKL, per germline. CDR3 length: 19 residues. J was trimmed by 7 bases and V by 4 bases; bases with no gene match: 19. Note on this clone: Its antigen is still unknown.

The sequence was obtained from a man between 40 and 69 years old with stage I squamous cell lung carcinoma. This specimen consisted of peripheral blood, obtained before any cancer treatment. The gene calls are TRBV4-1 and TRBJ2-2; 9 bases are a match to TRBD1. This CDR3 reads CASSLRASGTGNKNGELFF. DNA of the CDR3: TGCGCCAGCAGCCTTCGCGCCTCCGGGACAGGGAACAAAAACGGGGAGCTGTTTTTT.